This T cell receptor beta chain is drawn from a study of blood T cell repertoires in COVID-19. Participants were aged about 18 to 100 years from around 25 US areas. Two negative PCRs, clearance, or symptom resolution characterized the recovered Cohort 3 donors. In the authors' methods: Reference gene primer amplification gave nucleated cell count estimates. Some clones are missing from TCRdb's copy, which holds only in-frame ones; the method was immunoSEQ multiplex PCR. V and J calls and clone size come straight from that table; D and trimming were deduced from the DNA. The data hold about 140,000 clones, with about three quarters observed a single time. The CDR3 runs to 15 residues. In germline, CDR1 is SGHNT, CDR2 YYREEE (reference sequence). The germline V and J ends were trimmed by 3 bases and 0 bases, with 11 bases remaining between them.

The sample consisted of PBMCs or T cells enriched from blood (not recorded which). This receptor was obtained from a woman in her 50s who had recovered from COVID-19. V is TRBV5-4 and J is TRBJ2-3, with no clear D. The CDR3 bases are TGTGCCAGCAGCTCCTACTCAGGCAGCACAGATACGCAGTATTTT. This sequence encodes CASSSYSGSTDTQYF.